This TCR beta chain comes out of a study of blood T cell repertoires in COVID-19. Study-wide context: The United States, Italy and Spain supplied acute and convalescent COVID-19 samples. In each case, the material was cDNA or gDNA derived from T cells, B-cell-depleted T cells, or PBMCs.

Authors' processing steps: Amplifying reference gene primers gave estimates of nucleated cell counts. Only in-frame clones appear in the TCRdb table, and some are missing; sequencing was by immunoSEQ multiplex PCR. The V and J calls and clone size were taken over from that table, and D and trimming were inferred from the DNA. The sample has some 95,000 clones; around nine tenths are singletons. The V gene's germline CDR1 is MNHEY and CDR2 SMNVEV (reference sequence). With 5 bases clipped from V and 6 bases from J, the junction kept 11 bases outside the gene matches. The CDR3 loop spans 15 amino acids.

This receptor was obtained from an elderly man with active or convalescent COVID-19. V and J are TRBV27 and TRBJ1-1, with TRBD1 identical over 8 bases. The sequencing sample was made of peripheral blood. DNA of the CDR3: TGTGCCAGCAGTCCCAGTCCAGGGGGCCTTTCTGAAGCTTTCTTT. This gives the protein CASSPSPGGLSEAFF.